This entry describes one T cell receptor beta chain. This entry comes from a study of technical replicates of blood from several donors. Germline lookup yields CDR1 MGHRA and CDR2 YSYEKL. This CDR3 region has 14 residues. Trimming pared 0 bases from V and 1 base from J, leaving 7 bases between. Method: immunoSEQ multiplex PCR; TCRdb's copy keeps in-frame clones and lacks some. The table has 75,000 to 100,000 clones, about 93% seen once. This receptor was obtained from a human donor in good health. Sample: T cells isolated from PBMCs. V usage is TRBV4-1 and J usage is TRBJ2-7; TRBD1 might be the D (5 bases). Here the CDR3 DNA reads TGCGCCAGCAGCCAAGAGGGGCCTTCCTACGAGCAGTACTTC. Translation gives CASSQEGPSYEQYF.